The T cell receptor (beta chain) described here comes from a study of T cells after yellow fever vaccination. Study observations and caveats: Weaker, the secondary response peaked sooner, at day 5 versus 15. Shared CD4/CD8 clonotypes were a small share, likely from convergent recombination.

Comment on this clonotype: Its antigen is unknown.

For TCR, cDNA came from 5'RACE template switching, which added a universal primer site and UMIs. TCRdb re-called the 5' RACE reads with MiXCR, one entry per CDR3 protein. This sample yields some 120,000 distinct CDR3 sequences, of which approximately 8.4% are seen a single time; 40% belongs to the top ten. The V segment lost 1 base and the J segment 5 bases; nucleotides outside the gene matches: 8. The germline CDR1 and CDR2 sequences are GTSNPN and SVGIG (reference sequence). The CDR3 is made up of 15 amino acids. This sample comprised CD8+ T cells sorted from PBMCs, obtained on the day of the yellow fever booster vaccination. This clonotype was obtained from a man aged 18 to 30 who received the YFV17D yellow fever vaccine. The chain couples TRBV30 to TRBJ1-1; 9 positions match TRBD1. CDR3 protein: CAWSAGTGRYTEAFF. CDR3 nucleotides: TGTGCCTGGAGTGCCGGGACAGGGAGATATACTGAAGCTTTCTTT. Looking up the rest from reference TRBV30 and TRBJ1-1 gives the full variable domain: SQTIHQWPATLVQPVGSPLSLECTVEGTSNPNLYWYRQAAGRGLQLLFYSVGIGQISSEVPQNLSASRPQDRQFILSSKKLLLSDSGFYLCAWSAGTGRYTEAFFGQGTRLTVV.